This is a list of T cell receptor beta chains from one sample in a study of CD8 T cells in Susac syndrome. Each CDR3 protein gets one entry after TCRdb re-called the immunoSEQ multiplex PCR reads with MiXCR. Counted here are 250,000 or so distinct CDR3 sequences, about 94% occurring once; the ten biggest clones make up 0.065% to 0.075%. Sequences were obtained from CD4+ T cells from PBMCs. These receptors were taken from a human donor with multiple sclerosis. Both conserved end residues are part of each CDR3. The D gene is left open where the match is weak. Size values are once, few and many counts, or a class for expanded clones, and some rows have none.

TRBJ1-1 15 . TRBV20-1 . CSARTPRRTNTEAFF TGCAGTGCTAGAACCCCGAGACGGACGAACACTGAAGCTTTCTTT
TRBJ2-5 16 TRBD2 TRBV5-6 . CASSRGGGRGGETQYF TGTGCCAGCAGCCGAGGCGGGGGGCGAGGCGGAGAGACCCAGTACTTC
TRBJ2-2 15 . TRBV20-1 . CSARAAGTFTGELFF TGCAGTGCTAGAGCGGCTGGCACCTTCACCGGGGAGCTGTTTTTT
TRBJ2-3 16 TRBD2 TRBV20-1 . CSARNVVSGRTDTQYF TGCAGTGCTAGAAATGTGGTTAGCGGGAGAACAGATACGCAGTATTTT
TRBJ1-5 15 TRBD1 TRBV3-1 . CASSPTPGQGQPQHF TGTGCCAGCAGCCCCACGCCGGGACAGGGCCAGCCCCAGCATTTT
TRBJ1-1 15 . TRBV9 . CASSVAGQGWAEAFF TGTGCCAGCAGCGTAGCTGGGCAGGGATGGGCTGAAGCTTTCTTT
TRBJ2-1 13 . TRBV24-1 . CATSDGQRGEQFF TGTGCCACCAGTGATGGACAGCGTGGGGAGCAGTTCTTC
TRBJ2-3 15 TRBD1 TRBV19 . CASSTRTGGTDTQYF TGTGCCAGTAGTACTAGGACAGGAGGCACAGATACGCAGTATTTT
TRBJ1-6 14 . TRBV2 . CATMGMGAPSPLHF TGTGCCACCATGGGGATGGGGGCCCCCTCACCCCTCCACTTT
TRBJ2-5 15 TRBD2 TRBV9 . CASSVTSGNKETQYF TGTGCCAGCAGCGTAACCAGCGGGAACAAAGAGACCCAGTACTTC
TRBJ2-3 12 . TRBV29-1 . CSVQTSSDTQYF TGCAGCGTTCAAACCAGCAGCGATACGCAGTATTTT
TRBJ2-7 14 TRBD2 TRBV9 . CASHPGGEGSEQYF TGTGCCAGCCACCCGGGAGGTGAGGGCTCCGAGCAGTACTTC
TRBJ2-3 13 . TRBV29-1 . CSVGVVGPDTQYF TGCAGCGTTGGGGTGGTGGGGCCAGATACGCAGTATTTT
TRBJ2-3 16 TRBD2 TRBV5-1 . CASSLEVAGSTDTQYF TGCGCCAGCAGCTTGGAGGTAGCGGGGTCCACAGATACGCAGTATTTT
TRBJ1-2 14 . TRBV5-4 . CASSFVGTEMGYTF TGTGCCAGCAGCTTTGTAGGGACGGAGATGGGCTACACCTTC
TRBJ2-2 14 TRBD1 TRBV6-2/TRBV6-3 . CASTPDRRTGELFF TGTGCCAGCACCCCGGACAGGAGGACCGGGGAGCTGTTTTTT
TRBJ2-3 15 TRBD2 TRBV29-1 . CSVEGWDYNTDTQYF TGCAGCGTTGAAGGCTGGGACTATAACACAGATACGCAGTATTTT
TRBJ2-1 11 . TRBV2 few CASKLYNEQFF TGTGCCAGCAAGCTTTACAATGAGCAGTTCTTC
TRBJ2-5 14 TRBD2 TRBV5-1 . CASSLLAAEETQYF TGCGCCAGCAGCTTGCTAGCGGCAGAAGAGACCCAGTACTTC
TRBJ2-3 16 TRBD1 TRBV7-6 . CASSAQPGQSTDTQYF TGTGCCAGCAGCGCCCAACCGGGACAGAGCACAGATACGCAGTATTTT
TRBJ1-1 13 . TRBV20-1 . CSAREGGNTEAFF TGCAGTGCTAGAGAGGGGGGGAACACTGAAGCTTTCTTT
TRBJ1-4 12 . TRBV6-6 . CASSYLGEKLFF TGTGCCAGCAGTTACCTGGGTGAAAAACTGTTTTTT
TRBJ1-1 14 TRBD1 TRBV2 . CASSPLDRDTEAFF TGTGCCAGCAGTCCTTTAGACAGGGACACTGAAGCTTTCTTT
TRBJ2-3 15 TRBD2 TRBV6-1 . CASSPRTTSADTQYF TGTGCCAGCAGTCCGAGAACGACTAGCGCAGATACGCAGTATTTT
TRBJ1-2 14 . TRBV2 . CASRAQGLGYGYTF TGTGCCAGCAGAGCACAGGGTCTAGGGTATGGCTACACCTTC
TRBJ2-1 14 . TRBV20-1 . CSARPTYSYNEQFF TGCAGTGCCAGACCGACCTACTCCTACAATGAGCAGTTCTTC
TRBJ1-1 14 TRBD1 TRBV29-1 . CSVGRTGGFNEAFF TGCAGCGTCGGAAGGACAGGGGGCTTCAACGAAGCTTTCTTT
TRBJ1-2 11 . TRBV29-1 . CSVSDRFGYTF TGCAGCGTCTCAGACAGATTTGGCTACACCTTC
TRBJ2-5 14 . TRBV11-1 . CASSLADEILAQYF TGTGCCAGCAGCTTAGCGGACGAGATCCTGGCCCAGTACTTC
TRBJ1-5 15 TRBD1 TRBV2 . CASSPGTGGFQPQHF TGTGCCAGCAGTCCCGGGACAGGGGGGTTTCAGCCCCAGCATTTT
TRBJ2-3 12 . TRBV7-9 . CASSLYGDTQYF TGTGCCAGCAGCCTATACGGAGATACGCAGTATTTT
TRBJ1-5 14 . TRBV2 . CASNEGGEYQPQHF TGTGCCAGCAACGAAGGGGGGGAATATCAGCCCCAGCATTTT
TRBJ2-5 16 TRBD2 TRBV7-7 . CASSLGRTSGQETQYF TGTGCTAGCAGCTTAGGGAGGACTAGCGGACAAGAGACCCAGTACTTC
TRBJ1-5 12 . TRBV19 . CASSPEGGPQHF TGTGCCAGTAGTCCAGAGGGGGGGCCCCAGCATTTT
TRBJ2-6 12 . TRBV2 once CAGKTAANVLTF TGTGCCGGCAAGACGGCCGCCAACGTCCTGACTTTC
TRBJ2-3 15 TRBD2 TRBV7-9 . CASSQTSGGTDTQYF TGTGCCAGCAGCCAGACTAGCGGGGGCACAGATACGCAGTATTTT
TRBJ2-2 17 . TRBV4-1 . CASSQIRLTKNTGELFF TGCGCCAGCAGCCAAATAAGGCTAACGAAGAACACCGGGGAGCTGTTTTTT
TRBJ2-1 16 TRBD1 TRBV9 . CASSVGVTGSYNEQFF TGTGCCAGCAGCGTCGGAGTGACAGGGTCCTACAATGAGCAGTTCTTC
TRBJ2-2 16 . TRBV3-1 . CASSQDRRVVSGELFF TGTGCCAGCAGCCAAGATCGGAGGGTCGTCTCCGGGGAGCTGTTTTTT
TRBJ2-5 10 . TRBV20-1 . CSATQETQYF TGCAGTGCTACTCAAGAGACCCAGTACTTC
TRBJ1-2 15 . TRBV7-2 . CASSSTGGSSYGYTF TGTGCCAGCAGCTCCACGGGGGGCAGCTCGTATGGCTACACCTTC